A selection of T cell receptor beta chains follows, all from one sample in a study of blood T cell repertoires in COVID-19. Method: immunoSEQ multiplex PCR; TCRdb's copy keeps in-frame clones and lacks some. This table has some 66,000 clones, just under 90% appearing once. Sequencing was done on a sample of peripheral blood. These receptors came from a human donor with active COVID-19. The donor label of this sample is uncertain. Each CDR3 is given with its conserved first and last residue. The order of the fields is CDR3 DNA, CDR3 protein, V gene, J gene, D gene, clone size. The D gene is left open where the match is weak. Size tells how often a clone was seen (once, few, many) or the class of an expanded clone, and some rows leave it out.

CDR3nt: TGTGCCAGTAAAGGGGGCGTAAGCACAGATACGCAGTATTTT
CDR3aa: CASKGGVSTDTQYF
v_gene: TRBV19
j_gene: TRBJ2-3
d_gene: TRBD1
abundance: .

CDR3nt: TGTGCCAGCAGTTCGTCCTTGGGACAGGGTTATCAGCCCCAGCATTTT
CDR3aa: CASSSSLGQGYQPQHF
v_gene: TRBV27
j_gene: TRBJ1-5
d_gene: TRBD1
abundance: .

CDR3nt: TGTGCCAGCAGCCCAAACTGGGACAGGGGGGGCTATGGCTACACCTTC
CDR3aa: CASSPNWDRGGYGYTF
v_gene: TRBV7-2
j_gene: TRBJ1-2
d_gene: TRBD1
abundance: .

CDR3nt: TGTGCCAGTAACAACAGGGGGAGGGGTGGCTACACCTTC
CDR3aa: CASNNRGRGGYTF
v_gene: TRBV19
j_gene: TRBJ1-2
d_gene: TRBD1
abundance: .

CDR3nt: TGTGCCATCAGTGGGGGGGGCTACTCCGTCTCCTACAATGAGCAGTTCTTC
CDR3aa: CAISGGGYSVSYNEQFF
v_gene: TRBV10-3
j_gene: TRBJ2-1
d_gene: .
abundance: .

CDR3nt: TGTGCCAGCCGCGGAACTGAAGCTTTCTTT
CDR3aa: CASRGTEAFF
v_gene: TRBV7-9
j_gene: TRBJ1-1
d_gene: .
abundance: .

CDR3nt: TGTGCCAGCAGCTTCTGGCGGGGGATCCTCACAGATACGCAGTATTTT
CDR3aa: CASSFWRGILTDTQYF
v_gene: TRBV5-8
j_gene: TRBJ2-3
d_gene: TRBD2
abundance: .

CDR3nt: TGTGCCAGCTCACCCCGGGATATAGCTTTCTTT
CDR3aa: CASSPRDIAFF
v_gene: TRBV18
j_gene: TRBJ1-1
d_gene: .
abundance: .

CDR3nt: TGTGCCAGCAGTCCCGGACTAGCCCACTACGAGCAGTACTTC
CDR3aa: CASSPGLAHYEQYF
v_gene: TRBV7-2
j_gene: TRBJ2-7
d_gene: TRBD2
abundance: .

CDR3nt: TGTGCCAGCAGCTTAGGGGAATTGACAGGGTGGAATGAGCAGTTCTTC
CDR3aa: CASSLGELTGWNEQFF
v_gene: TRBV7-9
j_gene: TRBJ2-1
d_gene: TRBD1
abundance: .

CDR3nt: TGTGCCAGCTCAGCATCTAGCGCCGGCCTTCCCTACAATGAGCAGTTCTTC
CDR3aa: CASSASSAGLPYNEQFF
v_gene: TRBV18
j_gene: TRBJ2-1
d_gene: .
abundance: .

CDR3nt: TGTGCCAGCAGTGAAATGTACGGCACCGGGGAGCTGTTTTTT
CDR3aa: CASSEMYGTGELFF
v_gene: TRBV6-1
j_gene: TRBJ2-2
d_gene: .
abundance: .

CDR3nt: TGTGCCAGCAGCTTAGACCGGGGGGGCGGGGAGACCCAGTACTTC
CDR3aa: CASSLDRGGGETQYF
v_gene: TRBV11-2
j_gene: TRBJ2-5
d_gene: TRBD2
abundance: .

CDR3nt: TGTGCCACCGGTGGGGGGCTACATACCCTAACCACAGATACGCAGTATTTT
CDR3aa: CATGGGLHTLTTDTQYF
v_gene: TRBV24-1
j_gene: TRBJ2-3
d_gene: .
abundance: .

CDR3nt: TGCAGCGTTGCCACAGGGGCAAGGAACACCGGGGAGCTGTTTTTT
CDR3aa: CSVATGARNTGELFF
v_gene: TRBV29-1
j_gene: TRBJ2-2
d_gene: TRBD1
abundance: .

CDR3nt: TGTGCTCACACAGGGGGCTATGGCTACACCTTC
CDR3aa: CAHTGGYGYTF
v_gene: TRBV30
j_gene: TRBJ1-2
d_gene: TRBD1
abundance: few

CDR3nt: TGTGCCAGCAGTGAGTGGGGGGACACTGAAGCTTTCTTT
CDR3aa: CASSEWGDTEAFF
v_gene: TRBV25-1
j_gene: TRBJ1-1
d_gene: .
abundance: .

CDR3nt: TGCAGCGTTACCCCGGGAGGGGGTAGCTATGGCTACACCTTC
CDR3aa: CSVTPGGGSYGYTF
v_gene: TRBV29-1
j_gene: TRBJ1-2
d_gene: .
abundance: once

CDR3nt: TGTGCCAGCTCACCCTTTGCCCGGGGGAGCACCGGGGAGCTGTTTTTT
CDR3aa: CASSPFARGSTGELFF
v_gene: TRBV18
j_gene: TRBJ2-2
d_gene: .
abundance: once

CDR3nt: TGTGCCAGCAGCCAAGAACCTAGCGGGGCCCTAGGGTATACGCAGTATTTT
CDR3aa: CASSQEPSGALGYTQYF
v_gene: TRBV4-2
j_gene: TRBJ2-3
d_gene: TRBD2
abundance: .

CDR3nt: TGTGCCAGCAGCTCAGGCAGAGGGGGCGCAAATGAAAAACTGTTTTTT
CDR3aa: CASSSGRGGANEKLFF
v_gene: TRBV11-2
j_gene: TRBJ1-4
d_gene: TRBD1
abundance: .

CDR3nt: TGTGCCAGCAGTTTGGCGGTGGGAAACACCATATATTTT
CDR3aa: CASSLAVGNTIYF
v_gene: TRBV28
j_gene: TRBJ1-3
d_gene: .
abundance: .

CDR3nt: TGTGCCAGCTCACCAATTTTAGTTCCTAGCGTCGAGCAGTACTTC
CDR3aa: CASSPILVPSVEQYF
v_gene: TRBV18
j_gene: TRBJ2-7
d_gene: .
abundance: .

CDR3nt: TGTGCCAGCAGCCAAGGGCGGGGGGTTCGAGAGACCCAGTACTTC
CDR3aa: CASSQGRGVRETQYF
v_gene: TRBV14
j_gene: TRBJ2-5
d_gene: TRBD2
abundance: .

CDR3nt: TGCGCCAGCAGTGAACCGGGACTGAAGAACACTGAAGCTTTCTTT
CDR3aa: CASSEPGLKNTEAFF
v_gene: TRBV10-1
j_gene: TRBJ1-1
d_gene: .
abundance: .

CDR3nt: TGTGCCAGCAGCTTAGGTTTGGTCAGTTCTGGAAACACCATATATTTT
CDR3aa: CASSLGLVSSGNTIYF
v_gene: TRBV11-2
j_gene: TRBJ1-3
d_gene: .
abundance: .

CDR3nt: TGTGCCACCAGGCCCCAGGGGGGAACAACTAATGAAAAACTGTTTTTT
CDR3aa: CATRPQGGTTNEKLFF
v_gene: TRBV15
j_gene: TRBJ1-4
d_gene: TRBD1
abundance: .

CDR3nt: TGTGCCAGCTCTTACGGGACAGGGGGAAATGAGCAGTTCTTC
CDR3aa: CASSYGTGGNEQFF
v_gene: TRBV18
j_gene: TRBJ2-1
d_gene: TRBD1
abundance: .

CDR3nt: TGTGCCACCAGCAGAGATTACCCACTAGCGGGGACCTACGAGCAGTACTTC
CDR3aa: CATSRDYPLAGTYEQYF
v_gene: TRBV15
j_gene: TRBJ2-7
d_gene: TRBD2
abundance: .

CDR3nt: TGTGCCAGCAGACTTAGCGGGGCGGGAGGGAGCTCCTACAATGAGCAGTTCTTC
CDR3aa: CASRLSGAGGSSYNEQFF
v_gene: TRBV28
j_gene: TRBJ2-1
d_gene: TRBD2
abundance: .

CDR3nt: TGTGCCAGCAGTTTCCCCCGGACAGAGATAAGAGCCCAGCATTTT
CDR3aa: CASSFPRTEIRAQHF
v_gene: TRBV6-2/TRBV6-3
j_gene: TRBJ1-5
d_gene: .
abundance: .

CDR3nt: TGCAGCGTTGATGCGGGTTATGGCTACACCTTC
CDR3aa: CSVDAGYGYTF
v_gene: TRBV29-1
j_gene: TRBJ1-2
d_gene: .
abundance: .

CDR3nt: TGCGCCAGCAGCTTGGCCGGCGGGCCTAGTGAAAAACTGTTTTTT
CDR3aa: CASSLAGGPSEKLFF
v_gene: TRBV5-1
j_gene: TRBJ1-4
d_gene: .
abundance: .

CDR3nt: TGCAGTGCTAGGGGCCTTGGCTACACCTTC
CDR3aa: CSARGLGYTF
v_gene: TRBV20-1
j_gene: TRBJ1-2
d_gene: .
abundance: .

CDR3nt: TGTGCCAGCAGTTTGGCGGGGTCCGCAGATACGCAGTATTTT
CDR3aa: CASSLAGSADTQYF
v_gene: TRBV6-2/TRBV6-3
j_gene: TRBJ2-3
d_gene: .
abundance: .

CDR3nt: TGCAGTGCTAGTAGGGGAGGCTACACAGATACGCAGTATTTT
CDR3aa: CSASRGGYTDTQYF
v_gene: TRBV20-1
j_gene: TRBJ2-3
d_gene: .
abundance: .

CDR3nt: TGTGCCAGCAGCTCGGGACAGGGGGACACCGGGGAGCTGTTTTTT
CDR3aa: CASSSGQGDTGELFF
v_gene: TRBV11-2
j_gene: TRBJ2-2
d_gene: TRBD1
abundance: .

CDR3nt: TGCGCCAGCAGCCGCCCGCCAGGGGTGGACACCGGGGAGCTGTTTTTT
CDR3aa: CASSRPPGVDTGELFF
v_gene: TRBV4-1
j_gene: TRBJ2-2
d_gene: .
abundance: .

CDR3nt: TGTGCCAGTACTGACTTCACAGATACGCAGTATTTT
CDR3aa: CASTDFTDTQYF
v_gene: TRBV19
j_gene: TRBJ2-3
d_gene: .
abundance: .

CDR3nt: TGTGCCTGGAGTGTACTGGTCCCGAACACTGAAGCTTTCTTT
CDR3aa: CAWSVLVPNTEAFF
v_gene: TRBV30
j_gene: TRBJ1-1
d_gene: .
abundance: .

CDR3nt: TGTGCCAGCAGCGACGGACTAGCGGGAACCTACGAGCAGTACTTC
CDR3aa: CASSDGLAGTYEQYF
v_gene: TRBV9
j_gene: TRBJ2-7
d_gene: TRBD2
abundance: .

CDR3nt: TGTGCCAGCAGCTTGTGGCCGGGACAGAGCTACGAGCAGTACTTC
CDR3aa: CASSLWPGQSYEQYF
v_gene: TRBV5-5
j_gene: TRBJ2-7
d_gene: TRBD1
abundance: .

CDR3nt: TGTGCCAGCAGTACCCAAATAGGAAGGGGGCGATCCTACGAGCAGTACTTC
CDR3aa: CASSTQIGRGRSYEQYF
v_gene: TRBV27
j_gene: TRBJ2-7
d_gene: TRBD1
abundance: .

CDR3nt: TGTGCCAGCAGCCCCCGGGACAGGAGGCAAGAGACCCAGTACTTC
CDR3aa: CASSPRDRRQETQYF
v_gene: TRBV28
j_gene: TRBJ2-5
d_gene: TRBD1
abundance: .